This T cell receptor (beta chain) emerged from a study of OX40 agonist ivuxolimab in advanced cancers. Findings of the study overall: Antigen targets of the expanded peripheral T cells went undetermined.

The study sampled blood at baseline, cycle 4 day 1, and cycle 7 day 1. Data came from immunoSEQ multiplex PCR; TCRdb stores just in-frame clones and leaves some out. The top ten hold around 60% of the sample, which has roughly 46,000 clones, about 90% seen once. The CDR3 runs to 17 residues. V lost 0 bases and J lost 7, with 19 bases in between. Germline V CDR1 and CDR2: SGHRS, YFSETQ. A remark on this clone: The antigen remains unidentified.

The receptor was derived from an adult with an advanced solid tumor such as melanoma, head and neck, liver or kidney cancer. This chain connects TRBV5-1 to TRBJ2-2; possible D gene TRBD2, 5 bases. The material sequenced was CD4+ or CD8+ T cells sorted from blood, taken in a trial of the OX40 agonist ivuxolimab. The CDR3 is CASSLGGLGLVVGELFF. The CDR3 DNA is TGCGCCAGCAGCTTGGGTGGACTCGGTTTGGTTGTCGGGGAGCTGTTTTTT.